Listed below are T cell receptor beta chains from one sample, sequenced in a study of TIL therapy for anti-PD-1-resistant metastatic lung cancer. The data were produced by immunoSEQ multiplex PCR, yet TCRdb's version contains in-frame clones alone and is incomplete. The sample includes 36,000 or so clones, roughly 70% of them seen just once. The material was blood, obtained at baseline. These receptors all come from a person between 25 and 79 years old with non-small cell lung cancer. Each CDR3 is given with its conserved first and last residue. The D gene is left open where the match is weak. A clone size is listed for some rows: how often the clone was seen (once, few, many), or a class if it is expanded.

V	J	D	size	CDR3	DNA
TRBV28	TRBJ1-1	.	.	CASSAFRRMNTEAFF	TGTGCCAGCAGTGCCTTTCGGCGCATGAACACTGAAGCTTTCTTT
TRBV5-1	TRBJ2-6	.	.	CASSFESSGANVLTF	TGCGCCAGCAGCTTCGAAAGCTCTGGGGCCAACGTCCTGACTTTC
TRBV7-2	TRBJ1-6	TRBD1	.	CASSRRTGENVKSPLHF	TGTGCCAGCAGTCGCAGAACAGGGGAAAACGTTAAATCACCCCTCCACTTT
TRBV7-7	TRBJ1-1	.	once	CASSLDTNTEAFF	TGTGCTAGCAGCTTAGATACGAACACTGAAGCTTTCTTT
TRBV5-1	TRBJ1-6	TRBD1	.	CASSLPNATGGRSSPLHF	TGCGCCAGCAGCTTGCCAAATGCGACAGGGGGCCGTAGCTCACCCCTCCACTTT
TRBV18	TRBJ1-6	.	.	CASSPRPDSPLHF	TGTGCCAGCTCCCCAAGGCCCGATTCACCCCTCCACTTT
TRBV7-3	TRBJ2-1	.	.	CASSLTGSYEQFF	TGTGCCAGCAGCTTAACGGGTTCCTATGAGCAGTTCTTC
TRBV7-3	TRBJ2-2	.	once	CASSLLGVDGELFF	TGTGCCAGCAGCTTACTAGGGGTTGACGGGGAGCTGTTTTTT
TRBV5-4	TRBJ2-5	.	.	CASSTPLGLQETQYF	TGTGCCAGCAGCACCCCGCTGGGGCTACAAGAGACCCAGTACTTC
TRBV9	TRBJ1-5	TRBD1	few	CASSVGDRGDQPQHF	TGTGCCAGCAGCGTCGGCGACAGGGGGGATCAGCCCCAGCATTTT
TRBV5-4	TRBJ2-5	.	.	CASSLEGVSETQYF	TGTGCCAGCAGCTTGGAAGGGGTGAGCGAGACCCAGTACTTC
TRBV4-1	TRBJ2-3	.	.	CASSRATSTDTQYF	TGCGCCAGCAGCCGAGCAACTAGCACAGATACGCAGTATTTT
TRBV6-4	TRBJ2-1	TRBD2	.	CASSGGAYNEQFF	TGTGCCAGTAGCGGGGGAGCTTACAATGAGCAGTTCTTC
TRBV5-1	TRBJ2-1	.	few	CASSLDPRNEQFF	TGCGCCAGCAGCTTGGATCCGCGGAATGAGCAGTTCTTC
TRBV9	TRBJ1-5	.	.	CASSAKFKGRAGNQPQHF	TGTGCCAGCAGCGCAAAGTTCAAGGGCAGGGCAGGCAATCAGCCCCAGCATTTT
TRBV7-2	TRBJ2-7	.	.	CASSLTPGVGQYF	TGTGCCAGCAGCTTAACCCCAGGGGTTGGGCAGTACTTC
TRBV9	TRBJ1-6	TRBD1	.	CASSPRDRPYSPLHF	TGTGCCAGCAGCCCACGGGACAGGCCTTATTCACCCCTCCACTTT
TRBV30	TRBJ2-6	.	.	CAWRKGANVLTF	TGTGCCTGGAGAAAAGGGGCCAACGTCCTGACTTTC
TRBV11-2	TRBJ2-7	.	.	CASSPRLGRAEQYF	TGTGCCAGCAGCCCCCGACTAGGACGGGCCGAGCAGTACTTC
TRBV7-2	TRBJ2-3	.	.	CASSSWVTSPTDTQYF	TGTGCCAGCAGCTCTTGGGTGACCTCCCCCACAGATACGCAGTATTTT
TRBV15	TRBJ1-4	.	.	CATSRGLPGEKLFF	TGTGCCACCAGCAGAGGCCTGCCGGGAGAAAAACTGTTTTTT
TRBV28	TRBJ1-1	.	few	CASSLISGTLNTEAFF	TGTGCCAGCAGTTTAATATCAGGGACCCTGAACACTGAAGCTTTCTTT
TRBV29-1	TRBJ2-3	.	.	CSAPPHPGPGDTQYF	TGCAGCGCCCCACCTCACCCGGGTCCGGGGGATACGCAGTATTTT
TRBV7-3	TRBJ2-3	.	.	CASSLGADTQYF	TGTGCCAGCAGCTTGGGGGCAGATACGCAGTATTTT
TRBV28	TRBJ1-4	.	.	CASSFLVDIDEKLFF	TGTGCCAGCAGCTTTCTGGTTGACATCGACGAAAAACTGTTTTTT
TRBV5-1	TRBJ2-1	TRBD2	.	CASSLVVSGAKNEQFF	TGCGCCAGCAGCTTGGTGGTTAGCGGGGCAAAGAATGAGCAGTTCTTC
TRBV19	TRBJ2-2	.	.	CASSISGELFF	TGTGCCAGTAGTATAAGCGGGGAGCTGTTTTTT
TRBV11-2	TRBJ1-1	.	few	CASSLVREAFF	TGTGCCAGCAGCTTAGTCAGGGAAGCTTTCTTT
TRBV11-3	TRBJ2-7	.	once	CASSSSIGGEQYF	TGTGCCAGCAGCTCTTCAATCGGGGGAGAGCAGTACTTC
TRBV19	TRBJ2-1	.	.	CASSIDRGNEQFF	TGTGCCAGTAGTATAGATCGGGGCAATGAGCAGTTCTTC
TRBV5-4	TRBJ1-1	TRBD1	.	CASSPRTGGGTEAFF	TGTGCCAGCAGCCCACGGACAGGGGGAGGGACTGAAGCTTTCTTT
TRBV2	TRBJ2-2	TRBD2	.	CASSLRLAGGAGELFF	TGTGCCAGCAGCCTTAGACTAGCAGGAGGGGCCGGGGAGCTGTTTTTT
TRBV2	TRBJ1-4	.	once	CASGGFEKLFF	TGTGCCAGCGGGGGCTTTGAAAAACTGTTTTTT
TRBV30	TRBJ2-1	TRBD2	.	CAWKSIAGVRIHNEQFF	TGTGCCTGGAAATCGATAGCGGGAGTAAGGATACACAATGAGCAGTTCTTC
TRBV7-9	TRBJ1-1	TRBD1	.	CASSPQGYTEAFF	TGTGCCAGCAGCCCACAGGGGTATACTGAAGCTTTCTTT
TRBV19	TRBJ2-3	.	.	CASSSVREDTQYF	TGTGCCAGTAGTTCAGTCAGGGAAGATACGCAGTATTTT
TRBV28	TRBJ2-2	.	.	CASSFGGVNTGELFF	TGTGCCAGCAGTTTTGGGGGCGTTAACACCGGGGAGCTGTTTTTT
TRBV30	TRBJ2-3	TRBD2	once	CAWSVLRTSGSTDTQYF	TGTGCCTGGAGTGTATTACGGACTAGCGGGAGCACAGATACGCAGTATTTT
TRBV4-2	TRBJ2-7	.	.	CASSQDGAGRASYEQYF	TGTGCCAGCAGCCAAGATGGCGCGGGCAGGGCCTCCTACGAGCAGTACTTC
TRBV7-9	TRBJ2-1	TRBD1	.	CASNGDRVVLNEQFF	TGTGCCAGCAATGGAGACAGGGTGGTTCTCAATGAGCAGTTCTTC
TRBV14	TRBJ1-1	TRBD1	few	CASSPSTGWLAEAFF	TGTGCCAGCAGCCCCTCGACAGGGTGGCTTGCTGAAGCTTTCTTT
TRBV7-2	TRBJ2-3	.	.	CASSVGSTGVTDTQYF	TGTGCCAGCAGCGTAGGTTCGACGGGAGTGACAGATACGCAGTATTTT
TRBV30	TRBJ1-5	.	.	CAWSSQGNQPQHF	TGTGCCTGGAGCTCCCAGGGCAATCAGCCCCAGCATTTT
TRBV14	TRBJ2-5	TRBD1	.	CASSQVKGAGETQYF	TGTGCCAGCAGCCAAGTAAAGGGGGCTGGTGAGACCCAGTACTTC